The text below deals with one T cell receptor beta chain. One end of the junction varies from germline; a read error may be responsible. Amplification targeted TCR beta CDR3 regions from RNA transcripts. HTBI primers were the set used in a first-round RT-PCR of the TCR CDR3. TCRdb fed the multiplex PCR reads into MiXCR, producing one record per CDR3 protein. The table has about 360,000 distinct CDR3 sequences, less than 15% seen once. This sample stems from a study of T cells in Graves' hyperthyroidism and ophthalmopathy. There are 14 residues in the CDR3. CDR1 is MNHNS, CDR2 SASEGT, per germline. This chain uses TRBV6-1 with TRBJ2-5; 11 bases are shared with TRBD2. Sequencing used blood. The receptor was derived from a young woman with Graves' hyperthyroidism. The CDR3 here is CTSRDSGRGETQYF. In nucleotides, the CDR3 is TGTACCAGCAGGGATAGCGGGAGGGGCGAGACCCAGTACTTC.